This record concerns one T cell receptor beta chain sequence. The data belong to a study of blood T cells in healthy people across ages. V lost 3 bases and J lost 13, with 19 bases in between. CDR3 length equals 14 residues. Germline values: CDR1 SEHNR, CDR2 FQNEAQ (reference sequence). A second PCR of 7 to 11 cycles used a sample-barcoded 5' primer and a J-beta primer mix. Every sample gave at least 2.5 million paired-end reads containing CDR3. TCRdb processed the 5' RACE reads anew with MiXCR; each CDR3 protein has one entry. The table records about 1.8 million distinct CDR3 sequences, approximately 50% of them present only once.

This TCR came from a woman aged 40 to 55 in good health. The chain combines TRBV7-9 with TRBJ2-1; D ambiguous. The sequencing sample was made of blood. The CDR3 region is CASSLRTRAETQFF. The CDR3 coding sequence is TGTGCCAGCAGCTTGAGGACCCGAGCAGAGACCCAGTTCTTC.